Listed below are T cell receptor beta chains from one sample, sequenced in a study of blood T cells in healthy people across ages. In TCRdb, the 5' RACE reads were re-called with MiXCR into one record per CDR3 protein. This table holds about 1 million distinct CDR3 sequences, around 43% found once. Sequenced: blood. These receptors all come from a woman in her sixties or seventies in good health. Each CDR3 is given with its conserved first and last residue.

CDR3 protein: CSPLSDNNEQFF
J gene: TRBJ2-1
V gene: TRBV29-1

CDR3 protein: CSALPDGTGGRLYYNSPLHF
J gene: TRBJ1-6
V gene: TRBV20-1

CDR3 protein: CASSPKVGGTEFF
J gene: TRBJ2-1
V gene: TRBV4-1

CDR3 protein: CASSVGLGTGGEQYF
J gene: .
V gene: TRBV9

CDR3 protein: CASSLDPRVYEQYF
J gene: TRBJ2-7
V gene: TRBV5-1

CDR3 protein: CASASPSGTSGNTGELFF
J gene: TRBJ2-2
V gene: TRBV27

CDR3 protein: CASSAPGTGSYEQYF
J gene: TRBJ2-7
V gene: TRBV12-3/TRBV12-4

CDR3 protein: CASSEERGQGGSNEQFF
J gene: TRBJ2-1
V gene: TRBV2

CDR3 protein: CASSAPWGTSTDTQYF
J gene: TRBJ2-3
V gene: TRBV9

CDR3 protein: CASNGQGYEQYF
J gene: TRBJ2-7
V gene: TRBV6-1

CDR3 protein: CAISESRTSYNEQYF
J gene: TRBJ2-4
V gene: TRBV10-3

CDR3 protein: CSARVRTFPPEKLFF
J gene: TRBJ1-4
V gene: TRBV20-1

CDR3 protein: CASSDRTGGIDEQFF
J gene: TRBJ2-1
V gene: TRBV10-1

CDR3 protein: CASSISGTGKDTQYF
J gene: TRBJ2-3
V gene: TRBV7-8

CDR3 protein: CASSQDLGVGQGDYGYTF
J gene: TRBJ1-2
V gene: TRBV3-1

CDR3 protein: CASSGQGAYNEQYF
J gene: TRBJ2-5
V gene: TRBV12-3/TRBV12-4

CDR3 protein: CASRKQGGRVGYGYTF
J gene: TRBJ1-2
V gene: TRBV12-3/TRBV12-4

CDR3 protein: CASSPRIAGGPFIPTGELFF
J gene: TRBJ2-2
V gene: TRBV12-3/TRBV12-4

CDR3 protein: CASRRQPMNTEAFF
J gene: TRBJ1-1
V gene: TRBV7-2

CDR3 protein: CSARGQGTPKADTQYF
J gene: TRBJ2-3
V gene: TRBV20-1

CDR3 protein: CASSLGNLGYNEQFF
J gene: TRBJ2-1
V gene: TRBV7-9

CDR3 protein: CSAIAGGLGTDTQYF
J gene: TRBJ2-3
V gene: TRBV20-1

CDR3 protein: CASSQGTEAFF
J gene: TRBJ1-1
V gene: TRBV6-2/TRBV6-3

CDR3 protein: CASSWGQGSEQYF
J gene: .
V gene: TRBV5-1

CDR3 protein: CASSPRQGKTTNEKLFF
J gene: TRBJ1-4
V gene: TRBV25-1

CDR3 protein: CSARDRLAGGPYEQYF
J gene: TRBJ2-7
V gene: TRBV20-1

CDR3 protein: CASGWPGGPSYEQYF
J gene: TRBJ2-7
V gene: TRBV12-5

CDR3 protein: CASSTTTGGSYEQYF
J gene: TRBJ2-7
V gene: TRBV7-2

CDR3 protein: CSASGNPAGFFGGYTF
J gene: TRBJ1-2
V gene: TRBV20-1

CDR3 protein: CSASGQGAGYGYTF
J gene: TRBJ1-2
V gene: TRBV20-1

CDR3 protein: CAPRTGPYPFYGYTF
J gene: TRBJ1-2
V gene: TRBV18

CDR3 protein: CASSLSTGSYGYTF
J gene: TRBJ1-2
V gene: TRBV14

CDR3 protein: CSARDLRRDSIDTQYF
J gene: TRBJ2-3
V gene: TRBV20-1

CDR3 protein: CASSRTGSRIRTDTQYF
J gene: TRBJ2-3
V gene: TRBV7-9

CDR3 protein: CASSFQVYNEQFF
J gene: TRBJ2-1
V gene: TRBV7-2

CDR3 protein: CASSQTGSEGYTF
J gene: TRBJ1-2
V gene: TRBV6-5

CDR3 protein: CSATQTSGRGNEQYF
J gene: TRBJ2-5
V gene: TRBV20-1

CDR3 protein: CSASFGGSSDNEQYF
J gene: .
V gene: TRBV20-1

CDR3 protein: CASSVGEGANEQYF
J gene: TRBJ2-7
V gene: TRBV9

CDR3 protein: CASSAQGMLNTQYF
J gene: TRBJ2-3
V gene: TRBV9

CDR3 protein: CSARGLAGASYEQYF
J gene: TRBJ2-7
V gene: TRBV20-1

CDR3 protein: CASSRSSGEGDTQYF
J gene: TRBJ2-3
V gene: TRBV9

CDR3 protein: CASSFGTGWRETQYF
J gene: TRBJ2-5
V gene: TRBV11-2

CDR3 protein: CASSQVGTFADTQYF
J gene: TRBJ2-3
V gene: TRBV4-1

CDR3 protein: CASSLPGQASYNEQFF
J gene: TRBJ2-1
V gene: TRBV28